This TCR beta chain was identified during a study of blood T cell repertoires in COVID-19. Sequenced by immunoSEQ multiplex PCR; TCRdb stores in-frame clones only, minus some. The profile shows nearly 65,000 clones, 80% to 90% of them singletons. Germline assignment: CDR1 MDHEN and CDR2 SYDVKM. Germline trimming cut 3 bases from V and 4 bases from J; bases unmatched to any gene: 4. There are 15 residues in the CDR3. This clonotype was sampled from a human donor in a cohort sampled during active COVID-19. This rearrangement joins TRBV28 to TRBJ2-3; TRBD2 agrees at 10 bases. The sequencing input was peripheral blood. The CDR3 spells CASSFSGTSADTQYF. The CDR3 DNA is TGTGCCAGCAGTTTTTCCGGGACTAGCGCAGATACGCAGTATTTT.